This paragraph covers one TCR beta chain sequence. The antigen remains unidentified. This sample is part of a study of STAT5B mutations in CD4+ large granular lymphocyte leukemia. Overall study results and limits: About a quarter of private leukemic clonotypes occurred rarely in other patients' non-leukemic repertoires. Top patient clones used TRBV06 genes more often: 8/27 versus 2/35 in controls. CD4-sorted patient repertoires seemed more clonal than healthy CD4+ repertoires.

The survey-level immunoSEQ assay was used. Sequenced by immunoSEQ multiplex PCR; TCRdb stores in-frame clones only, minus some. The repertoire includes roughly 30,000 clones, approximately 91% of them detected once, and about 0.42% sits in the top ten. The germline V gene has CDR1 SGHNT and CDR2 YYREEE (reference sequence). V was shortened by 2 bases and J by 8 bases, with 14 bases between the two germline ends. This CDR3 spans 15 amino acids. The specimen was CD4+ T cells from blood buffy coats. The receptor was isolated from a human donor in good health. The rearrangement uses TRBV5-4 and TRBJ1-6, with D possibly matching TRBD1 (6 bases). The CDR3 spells CASSFSGAVDSPLHF. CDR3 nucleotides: TGTGCCAGCAGCTTTTCGGGGGCAGTTGATTCACCCCTCCACTTT. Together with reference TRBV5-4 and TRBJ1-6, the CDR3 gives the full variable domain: ETGVTQSPTHLIKTRGQQVTLRCSSQSGHNTVSWYQQALGQGPQFIFQYYREEENGRGNFPPRFSGLQFPNYSSELNVNALELDDSALYLCASSFSGAVDSPLHFGNGTRLTVT.